Listed below are T cell receptor beta chains from one sample, sequenced in a study of Graves' ophthalmopathy and Graves' hyperthyroidism. Using its own MiXCR run on the multiplex PCR reads, TCRdb lists one record per CDR3 protein. The sample consists of roughly 350,000 distinct CDR3 sequences, about 15% of them appearing once. Sequencing input: peripheral blood. The source of these receptors is an adult woman with stable Graves' hyperthyroidism. CDR3s include the opening cysteine and the closing phenylalanine or tryptophan. The D gene is left open where the match is weak. The size of a clone is reported for some rows only, either as once, few or many, or as a class for expanded clones.

many | . | TRBJ2-7 | TRBV2 | TGTGCCAGCAGCGGGGAGGACGAGCAGTACTTC | CASSGEDEQYF
many | . | TRBJ2-7 | TRBV24-1 | TGTGCCACCAGTGATTCCGGGTTGAGCGAGCAGTACTTC | CATSDSGLSEQYF
many | TRBD2 | TRBJ2-2 | TRBV10-3 | TGTGCCATCAGTGAAATTGGGGGGGTCGGGGAGCTGTTTTTT | CAISEIGGVGELFF
. | TRBD2 | TRBJ2-7 | TRBV6-5 | TGTGCCAGCAGTAACTTTGGACTAGCGCCCTACGAGCAGTACTTC | CASSNFGLAPYEQYF
. | . | TRBJ2-5 | TRBV12-3/TRBV12-4 | TGTGCCAGCAGTTTAAGACGGGGGCAAGAAACCCAGTACTTC | CASSLRRGQETQYF
many | TRBD2 | TRBJ2-7 | TRBV2 | TGTGCCACTGAGGCGGGGGGCGCCCAGTACTTC | CATEAGGAQYF
. | . | TRBJ2-7 | TRBV20-1 | TGCAGTGCGCGTCGGGACGCATACGAGCAGTACTTC | CSARRDAYEQYF
many | TRBD2 | TRBJ2-5 | TRBV20-1 | TGCAGTGCTAGCGTGGGACTAGAATACGAGACCCAGTACTTC | CSASVGLEYETQYF
many | TRBD1 | TRBJ2-6 | TRBV19 | TGTGCCAGTAGTTTTCCGTCTTCCGAGGACAGGGGCTCTGGGGCCAACGTCCTGACTTTC | CASSFPSSEDRGSGANVLTF
many | TRBD1 | TRBJ1-2 | TRBV30 | TGTGCCTGGAGTGCGCCCGGGGACAGCCGAAATAACTATGGCTACACCTTC | CAWSAPGDSRNNYGYTF
many | TRBD1 | TRBJ1-1 | TRBV15 | TGTGCCACCAGCAGACCTAAAAACAGGGGGCGCAAGCCTGAAGCTTTCTTT | CATSRPKNRGRKPEAFF
. | TRBD1 | TRBJ1-5 | TRBV7-7 | TGTGCTAGCAGCCATTACAGGGGGGGTCTTCGCAATCAGCCCCAGCATTTT | CASSHYRGGLRNQPQHF
many | . | TRBJ1-1 | TRBV2 | TGTGCCAGCAGAAGAGGAGGCGTGATACCGAACACTGAAGCTTTCTTT | CASRRGGVIPNTEAFF
. | TRBD1 | TRBJ2-5 | TRBV11-2 | TGTGCCAGCAGCTTAGTGGGGGACAGGGTCTACCAAGAGACCCAGTACTTC | CASSLVGDRVYQETQYF
many | . | TRBJ1-1 | TRBV20-1 | TGCAGTGCTAGAGTATATTTATTAAGGGGAGGCACTGAAGCTTTCTTT | CSARVYLLRGGTEAFF
many | . | TRBJ2-7 | TRBV20-1 | TGCAGTGCTGATGGGGGGGGCACCTACGAGCAGTACTTC | CSADGGGTYEQYF
many | TRBD1 | TRBJ2-7 | TRBV28 | TGTGCCAGCAGTTTTGAGGGGGCGCTTACCGAGCAGTACTTC | CASSFEGALTEQYF
many | TRBD1 | TRBJ2-7 | TRBV27 | TGTGCCAGCAGTATCGGACAGGCGTTAACCTACGAGCAGTACTTC | CASSIGQALTYEQYF
many | . | TRBJ2-2 | TRBV6-1 | TGTGCCGGCAGCAGTTTGGGCATGGGCACCGGGGAGCTGTTTTTT | CAGSSLGMGTGELFF
many | . | TRBJ2-2 | TRBV20-1 | TGCAGTGCCCGGAAGACCACCGGGGAGCTGTTTTTT | CSARKTTGELFF
many | . | TRBJ2-7 | TRBV27 | TGTGCCAGCAGTTCAGGCCAGAACAGCTACGAGCAGTACTTC | CASSSGQNSYEQYF
many | . | TRBJ2-7 | TRBV7-2 | TGTGCCAGCAGCTTAGCGCAGGCGTCAGGCGAGCAGTACTTC | CASSLAQASGEQYF
many | . | TRBJ1-1 | TRBV6-5 | TGTGCCAGCAGTTACGGGCAGGGGAGGTCTGAAGCTTTCTTT | CASSYGQGRSEAFF
many | TRBD1 | TRBJ2-7 | TRBV30 | TGTGCCTGGAGTAGGGACAGCTCCTACGAGCAGTACTTC | CAWSRDSSYEQYF
many | . | TRBJ1-2 | TRBV12-3/TRBV12-4 | TGTGCCAGCACTCACCAGGGTTCTGGCTACACCTTC | CASTHQGSGYTF
. | . | TRBJ2-4 | TRBV3-1 | TGTGCCAGCAGCCCGGGACTTTTGGACCCCCTAGCCAAAAACATTCAGTACTTC | CASSPGLLDPLAKNIQYF
few | . | TRBJ1-2 | TRBV11-2 | TGTGCCAGCAGCGATTTCCGGACAGATAACTATGGCTACACCTTC | CASSDFRTDNYGYTF
many | TRBD2 | TRBJ2-5 | TRBV2 | TGTGCCAGCAGCTTTGGACTAGCGGGGGCCCAAGAGACCCAGTACTTC | CASSFGLAGAQETQYF
few | . | TRBJ1-1 | TRBV27 | TGTGCCAGCAGTTTGGCCCCCGGGCACCCAGCTTTCTTT | CASSLAPGHPAFF
. | . | TRBJ2-2 | TRBV18 | TGTGCCAGCTCACCACAGCATCTTAACACCGGGGAGCTGTTTTTT | CASSPQHLNTGELFF
many | . | TRBJ1-2 | TRBV5-8 | TGTGCCAGCAGCCCCCGGGGAGGGACCTACAACACCTTC | CASSPRGGTYNTF
many | TRBD1 | TRBJ2-2 | TRBV5-1 | TGCGCCAGCAGCCCCCAGGGGGCTAGCACCGGGGAGCTGTTTTTT | CASSPQGASTGELFF
many | TRBD1 | TRBJ2-7 | TRBV5-1 | TGCGCCAGCAGCTCAAGACAGGGGAGTAACGAGCAGTACTTC | CASSSRQGSNEQYF
many | . | TRBJ1-2 | TRBV28 | TGTGCCAGCAGCCAAGCCAGATCCTATGGCTACACCTTC | CASSQARSYGYTF
many | . | TRBJ2-7 | TRBV5-1 | TGCGCCAGCAGCCCCAACGATTGGTACGAGCAGTACTTC | CASSPNDWYEQYF
many | TRBD2 | TRBJ2-7 | TRBV11-2 | TGTGCCAGCAGCCTTAAGACTAGCGGGAGATCCTACGAGCAGTACTTC | CASSLKTSGRSYEQYF
many | . | TRBJ2-7 | TRBV2 | TGTGCCAGCAGTGAAGTGGAGCTCTACGAGCAGTACTTC | CASSEVELYEQYF
many | . | TRBJ2-7 | TRBV7-3 | TGTGCCAGCAGCTTAAGTCAGGGGGGTGAGCAGTACTTC | CASSLSQGGEQYF
. | . | TRBJ2-7 | TRBV5-1 | TGCGCCAGCAGCCCTAGGGGACCCTCCTACGAGCAGTACTTC | CASSPRGPSYEQYF
many | . | TRBJ1-1 | TRBV6-5 | TGTGCCAGCAGTTATTTGGGCGGGGGGGCGCTGGTCACTGAAGCTTTCTTT | CASSYLGGGALVTEAFF